The 18 T cell receptor beta chains reported below all come from one sample, sequenced in a study of CD8+ T cells in alopecia areata (dated by TCRdb to 2016 to 2018). Sample treatment or condition, as interpreted from the label and publication: oral pan-JAK inhibitor, 5-10 mg twice daily. Library preparation was by the immunoSEQ multiplex PCR assay. RNA was extracted from all samples and reverse transcribed into cDNA as template for TCR sequencing. TCRdb provides this immuneACCESS table in a form limited to in-frame rearrangements. Some clones are lacking; in checked studies, under half of them reflect an unresolved V gene, and why the rest are absent is not known. This sample has 200,000 or so clones in its table, and approximately 38% of those were observed once. In total, the top ten clones hold around 0.48% of the sample. Sequencing was performed on CD4+ T cells sorted from blood, taken at roughly week 30, from a patient treated with tofacitinib. Source of these receptors: a human donor with alopecia areata.

The V call is TRBV5-1, the J call TRBJ2-7, with 12 bases aligning to TRBD1. With V trimmed by 4 bases and J by 7 bases, 9 bases remained unmatched. Germline assignment: CDR1 SGHRS and CDR2 YFSETQ. This CDR3 comprises 15 residues. The CDR3 nucleotides read TGCGCCAGCAGCGACACCGGGACAGGGGGCTGGGAGCAGTACTTC. The encoded protein is CASSDTGTGGWEQYF.

This clone was detected many times. The sample carries other DNA sequences with the same CDR3. The chain has TRBV19 and TRBJ1-5, with D perhaps TRBD1 (6 bases). Trimming removed 5 bases at V and 3 bases at J, with 14 bases between. Germline V gives CDR1 LNHDA, CDR2 SQIVND (reference sequence). The CDR3 is 15 residues long. The CDR3 DNA reads TGTGCCAGTAGTTTACCGGGACACTCCAATCAGCCCCAGCATTTT. It yields the protein CASSLPGHSNQPQHF.

This clone was seen at least ten times. This chain connects TRBV16 to TRBJ2-1; 7 nucleotides agree with TRBD2. V shed 0 bases and J 15 bases; nucleotides not matched to a gene: 11. Germline V gene lookup returns CDR1 KGHSY and CDR2 FQNENV. The CDR3 consists of 14 residues. The CDR3 DNA reads TGTGCCAGCAGCCAATCAAGTGGGCGGGAGACCTGGTTCTTC. Amino acid sequence: CASSQSSGRETWFF.

The CDR3, as DNA: TGTGCCAGCAGTCTGACCCGCAGCTCCTACAATGAGCAGTTCTTC. Amino acids: CASSLTRSSYNEQFF. The V and J genes are TRBV27 and TRBJ2-1; D gene ambiguous. The germline V and J ends were trimmed by 5 bases and 0 bases, with 11 bases remaining between them. The length of the CDR3 is 15 residues. Germline lookup yields CDR1 MNHEY and CDR2 SMNVEV (reference sequence).

The V gene is TRBV7-2, the J gene TRBJ1-4, with TRBD1 as a possible D gene (5 bases). Germline V lookup: CDR1 SGHTA, CDR2 FQGNSA. The CDR3 length is 14 residues. Trimming shortened V by 1 base and J by 7 bases, and 10 bases separated the two germline ends. CDR3 in DNA: TGTGCCAGCAGCTTAGTGAGGGGTAGTGAAAAACTGTTTTTT. It translates to CASSLVRGSEKLFF.

This clone was counted between two and nine times. This rearrangement joins TRBV30 to TRBJ1-5; no definite D call. Per the germline V gene, CDR1 is GTSNPN and CDR2 is SVGIG (reference sequence). Trimming took 2 bases from V and 7 from J, leaving 15 bases between them. The CDR3 covers 14 residues. CDR3 region: CAWSMHNPPQPQHF. CDR3 coding DNA: TGTGCCTGGAGTATGCATAACCCCCCACAGCCCCAGCATTTT.

This clone was counted between two and nine times. The chain is built from TRBV30 and TRBJ2-1, with D tentatively TRBD2 (6 bases). The germline V gene encodes CDR1 GTSNPN and CDR2 SVGIG (reference sequence). V was shortened by 4 bases and J by 0 bases, with 13 bases between the two germline ends. The CDR3 loop spans 15 amino acids. The CDR3, as DNA: TGTGCCTGGACAAGCGGGTTAAGCTCCTACAATGAGCAGTTCTTC. Translating gives CAWTSGLSSYNEQFF.

This clone was counted a single time. V usage is TRBV30 and J usage is TRBJ1-2; D uncertain. Germline V lookup: CDR1 GTSNPN, CDR2 SVGIG (reference sequence). The CDR3 totals 12 residues. The V end was cut by 8 bases, the J end by 0 bases, with 10 bases between. CDR3 bases: TGTGCCAGCCCAGGTTCTAACTATGGCTACACCTTC. Translating it yields CASPGSNYGYTF.

The chain employs TRBV9 and TRBJ2-5; D ambiguous. V lost 3 bases to trimming and J lost 2 bases, with 8 bases between them. This CDR3 is 13 amino acids long. The germline V gene has CDR1 SGDLS and CDR2 YYNGEE. The CDR3 sequence is CASSGGAQETQYF. The CDR3 coding sequence is TGTGCCAGCAGCGGAGGTGCGCAAGAGACCCAGTACTTC.

The gene calls are TRBV6-5 and TRBJ2-7, with 7 bases aligning to TRBD2. Trimming cost V 4 bases and J 0 bases; bases outside gene matches: 6. This CDR3 contains 15 residues. Germline CDR1 MNHEY, CDR2 SVGAGI. The CDR3, as DNA: TGTGCCAGCAGTTTCCAAGCGGGGCCCTCCTACGAGCAGTACTTC. Its translation is CASSFQAGPSYEQYF.

This chain uses TRBV5-1 with TRBJ2-2, with TRBD1 matching 10 bases. Trimming cost V 3 bases and J 6 bases; bases outside gene matches: 5. CDR3 length: 15 residues. CDR1 is SGHRS, CDR2 YFSETQ, per germline. This CDR3 reads CASSSRTGGSGELFF. The CDR3 region has the DNA TGCGCCAGCAGCTCCCGGACAGGGGGGTCCGGGGAGCTGTTTTTT. Drawing the rest from reference TRBV5-1 and TRBJ2-2, the complete variable domain is KAGVTQTPRYLIKTRGQQVTLSCSPISGHRSVSWYQQTPGQGLQFLFEYFSETQRNKGNFPGRFSGRQFSNSRSEMNVSTLELGDSALYLCASSSRTGGSGELFFGEGSRLTVL.

In its sample, this clone was seen a few times. The chain employs TRBV7-6 and TRBJ2-3; D uncertain. CDR3 length: 12 amino acids. The germline gives CDR1 SGHVS, CDR2 FNYEAQ. Trimming stripped 5 bases from V and 2 bases from J, with 5 bases between. The CDR3 DNA follows: TGTGCCAGCAGCCCATTCACAGATACGCAGTATTTT. It is translated as CASSPFTDTQYF.

This chain connects TRBV30 to TRBJ1-1; perhaps TRBD1 as D (6 bases). The length of the CDR3 is 13 residues. Looked up from germline, CDR1 is GTSNPN and CDR2 is SVGIG (reference sequence). The V gene lost 6 bases and the J gene lost 1 base, with 12 bases spanning the gap. CDR3 in amino acids: CACEGGRNTEAFF. Here the CDR3 DNA reads TGTGCCTGCGAGGGGGGAAGGAACACTGAAGCTTTCTTT. The full variable domain, completed using reference TRBV30 and TRBJ1-1, is SQTIHQWPATLVQPVGSPLSLECTVEGTSNPNLYWYRQAAGRGLQLLFYSVGIGQISSEVPQNLSASRPQDRQFILSSKKLLLSDSGFYLCACEGGRNTEAFFGQGTRLTVV.

The chain has TRBV29-1 and TRBJ2-1; TRBD2 is a possible D gene (5 bases). The length of the CDR3 is 13 residues. Germline V CDR1 and CDR2: SQVTM, ANQGSEA. V was cut by 3 bases and J by 5 bases, with 11 bases left in between. CDR3 region: CSVDRREHNEQFF. In DNA form, the CDR3 reads TGCAGCGTTGATCGCCGGGAACACAATGAGCAGTTCTTC.

This clone was picked up a small number of times. The chain has TRBV9 and TRBJ1-3; D might be TRBD1 (6 bases). CDR3 size: 14 residues. Per germline, CDR1 SGDLS and CDR2 YYNGEE. Trimming left V 4 bases short and J 7 bases short, with 15 bases between. CDR3: CASSPRTAANTIYF. The CDR3 DNA follows: TGTGCCAGCAGCCCGCGGACAGCCGCGAACACCATATATTTT.

The chain carries TRBV7-2 and TRBJ2-1, with D possibly matching TRBD2 (6 bases). Trimming stripped 5 bases from V and 9 bases from J, with 20 bases between. Per the germline V gene, CDR1 is SGHTA and CDR2 is FQGNSA. This CDR3 contains 15 residues. This CDR3 is CASSQEIPGVGEQFF. As DNA, the CDR3 is TGTGCCAGCAGCCAAGAAATTCCGGGGGTCGGTGAGCAGTTCTTC.

Ten or more counts support this clone. This chain joins TRBV6-6 and TRBJ1-1; D is perhaps TRBD1 (5 bases). There are 12 residues in the CDR3. Per the germline V gene, CDR1 is MNHNY and CDR2 is SVGAGI (reference sequence). The V gene lost 4 bases and the J gene lost 7 bases, with 10 bases spanning the gap. The CDR3 sequence is CASSFAGREAFF. CDR3 coding DNA: TGTGCCAGCAGTTTCGCAGGGCGTGAAGCTTTCTTT.

V is TRBV6-6 and J is TRBJ2-3; D unresolved. V was pared by 4 bases and J by 4 bases, with 12 bases between. CDR3 length equals 14 residues. CDR1 and CDR2 from the germline V gene are MNHNY and SVGAGI (reference sequence). As DNA, the CDR3 is TGTGCCAGCAGTTCACGAGGAGAGGCAGATACGCAGTATTTT. Its translation: CASSSRGEADTQYF.